This passage covers 6 T cell receptor beta chains from one sample sequenced in a study of vaccination effects on CD4 cells after COVID-19 (dated by TCRdb to 2022 to 2024). These receptors have no identified antigens. The ViraFEST assay stimulated PBMC with viral peptide pools and then used TCR sequencing to identify antigen-specific CD4+ T cell clonotypes by expansion. After about 9 days of culture, CD4+ T cells were isolated with the EasySep CD4+ T cell isolation kit. Participants received two doses of either the BNT162b2 or the mRNA-1273 mRNA SARS-CoV-2 vaccine. To prepare the library, the immunoSEQ multiplex PCR assay was applied. Not all clones reach the TCRdb copy of this immuneACCESS table, which keeps in-frame sequences only. Checked studies attribute under half of the gap to unresolved V genes and leave the rest unexplained. Present in this sample are over 50,000 clones, around 78% of which were seen just once. Roughly 1.2% of the sample is in the top ten clones.

Sequences were derived from CD4+ T cells from PBMCs cultured with HCoV-229E spike peptides, sampled after COVID-19 vaccination. The intended sense of this specimen's cell subset or site label: HCoV-229E spike overlapping peptide pool stimulation. All receptors derive from a human donor who received a COVID-19 vaccine.

The count of this clone is one. The rearrangement joins TRBV3-1 (or the pseudogene TRBV3-2) to TRBJ1-2; D gene uncertain. V shed 7 bases and J shed 7 bases, with 16 bases lying between them. Germline V CDR1 and CDR2: LGHDT, YNNKEL (reference sequence). CDR3 size: 13 residues. CDR3: CASKKDVGGGYTF. The DNA of the CDR3 is TGTGCCAGCAAGAAAGACGTCGGTGGTGGCTACACCTTC.

This clone was seen only once. The chain has TRBV2 and TRBJ1-1; D unresolved. Trimming removed 8 bases from V and 0 bases from J, with 16 bases in between. Looked up from germline, CDR1 is SNHLY and CDR2 is FYNNEI. The CDR3 is made up of 15 amino acids. CDR3 in DNA: TGTGCCAGCCGCTCTGCAGGATCCCTGAACACTGAAGCTTTCTTT. This codes for CASRSAGSLNTEAFF.

The gene calls are TRBV5-1 and TRBJ2-1, with 9 positions matching TRBD1. V lost 0 bases and J lost 0; bases outside the gene matches: 1. Germline V CDR1 and CDR2: SGHRS, YFSETQ. The CDR3 loop spans 16 amino acids. CDR3 protein: CASSLGGQGSYNEQFF. Written as DNA, the CDR3 is TGCGCCAGCAGCTTGGGGGGACAGGGCTCCTACAATGAGCAGTTCTTC.

V gene TRBV3-1 (or the pseudogene TRBV3-2) combines with J gene TRBJ2-4; maybe TRBD1 (5 bases). The CDR3 has 16 residues. CDR1 is LGHDT and CDR2 is YNNKEL in the germline V gene (reference sequence). V shed 7 bases and J shed 3 bases, with 19 bases lying between them. This chain's CDR3 is CASIQGSYRGKNIQYF. CDR3 nucleotide sequence: TGTGCCAGCATCCAGGGAAGTTATAGGGGCAAAAACATTCAGTACTTC.

The chain recombines TRBV7-2 with TRBJ1-2; no firm D call. Trimming cost V 5 bases and J 8 bases, with 9 bases left between them. The CDR3 runs 11 residues. CDR1 is SGHTA and CDR2 is FQGNSA in the germline V gene. As DNA, the CDR3 is TGTGCCAGCAGCGCCCCTAGGGGCTACACCTTC. As protein: CASSAPRGYTF.

This chain connects TRBV25-1 to TRBJ1-2, with a tentative D call TRBD1 (5 bases). V dropped 2 bases and J dropped 5 bases, with 12 bases sitting between them. Germline loops: CDR1 MGHDK, CDR2 SYGVNS. The length of the CDR3 is 14 residues. The CDR3 protein is CASSEEGMGYGYTF. Here the CDR3 DNA reads TGTGCCAGCAGTGAAGAGGGGATGGGGTATGGCTACACCTTC.